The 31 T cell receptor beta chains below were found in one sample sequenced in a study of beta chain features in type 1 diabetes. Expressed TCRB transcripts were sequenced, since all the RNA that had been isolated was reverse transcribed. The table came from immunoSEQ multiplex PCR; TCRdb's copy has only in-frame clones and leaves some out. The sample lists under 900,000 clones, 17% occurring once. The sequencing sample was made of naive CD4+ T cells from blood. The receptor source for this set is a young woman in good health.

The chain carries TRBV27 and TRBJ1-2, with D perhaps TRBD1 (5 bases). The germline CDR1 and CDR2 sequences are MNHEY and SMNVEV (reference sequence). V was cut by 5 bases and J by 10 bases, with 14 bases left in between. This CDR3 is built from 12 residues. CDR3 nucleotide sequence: TGTGCCAGCAGTGCTAAGGGACTCCACTACACCTTC. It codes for CASSAKGLHYTF.

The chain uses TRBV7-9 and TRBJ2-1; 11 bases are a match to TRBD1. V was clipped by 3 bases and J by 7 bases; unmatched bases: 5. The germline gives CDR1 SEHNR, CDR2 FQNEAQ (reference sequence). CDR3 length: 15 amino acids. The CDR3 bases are TGTGCCAGCAGCTTGGGACAGGGGGAGTGGAATGAGCAGTTCTTC. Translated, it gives CASSLGQGEWNEQFF.

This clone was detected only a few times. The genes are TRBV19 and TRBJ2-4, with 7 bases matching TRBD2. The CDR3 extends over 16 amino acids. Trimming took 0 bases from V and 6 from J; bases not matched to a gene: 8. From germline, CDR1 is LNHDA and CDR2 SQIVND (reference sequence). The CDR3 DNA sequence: TGTGCCAGTAGTATAGAGCTAGCGGATTGGGGAAACATTCAGTACTTC. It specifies CASSIELADWGNIQYF. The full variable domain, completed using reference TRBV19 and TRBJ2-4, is DGGITQSPKYLFRKEGQNVTLSCEQNLNHDAMYWYRQDPGQGLRLIYYSQIVNDFQKGDIAEGYSVSREKKESFPLTVTSAQKNPTAFYLCASSIELADWGNIQYFGAGTRLSVL.

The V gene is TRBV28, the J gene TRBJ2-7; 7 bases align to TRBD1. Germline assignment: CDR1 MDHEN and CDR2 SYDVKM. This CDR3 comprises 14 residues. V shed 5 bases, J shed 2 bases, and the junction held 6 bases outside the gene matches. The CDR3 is CASSPGTATYEQYF. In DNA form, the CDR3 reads TGTGCCAGCAGTCCCGGGACAGCTACCTACGAGCAGTACTTC.

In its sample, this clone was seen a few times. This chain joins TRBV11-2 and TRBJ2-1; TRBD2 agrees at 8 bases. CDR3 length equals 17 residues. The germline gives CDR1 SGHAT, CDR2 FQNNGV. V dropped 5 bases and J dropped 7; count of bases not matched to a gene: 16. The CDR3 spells CASSQWTDLAGNNEQFF. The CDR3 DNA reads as TGTGCCAGCAGCCAATGGACAGACCTAGCGGGTAATAATGAGCAGTTCTTC.

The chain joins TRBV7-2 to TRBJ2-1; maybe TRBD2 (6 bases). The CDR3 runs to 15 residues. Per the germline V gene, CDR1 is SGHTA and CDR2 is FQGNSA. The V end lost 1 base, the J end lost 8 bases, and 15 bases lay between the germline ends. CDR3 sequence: CASSLELALRDEQFF. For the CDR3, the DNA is TGTGCCAGCAGCTTAGAACTAGCTCTAAGGGATGAGCAGTTCTTC. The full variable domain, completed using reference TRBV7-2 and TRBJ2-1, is GAGVSQSPSNKVTEKGKDVELRCDPISGHTALYWYRQSLGQGLEFLIYFQGNSAPDKSGLPSDRFSAERTGGSVSTLTIQRTQQEDSAVYLCASSLELALRDEQFFGPGTRLTVL.

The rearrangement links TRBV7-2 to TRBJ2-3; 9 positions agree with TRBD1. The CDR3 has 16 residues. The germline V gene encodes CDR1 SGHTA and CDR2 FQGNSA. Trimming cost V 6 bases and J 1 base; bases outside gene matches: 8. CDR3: CASRIEGTGRTDTQYF. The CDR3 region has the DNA TGTGCCAGCAGGATAGAAGGGACAGGGCGCACAGATACGCAGTATTTT.

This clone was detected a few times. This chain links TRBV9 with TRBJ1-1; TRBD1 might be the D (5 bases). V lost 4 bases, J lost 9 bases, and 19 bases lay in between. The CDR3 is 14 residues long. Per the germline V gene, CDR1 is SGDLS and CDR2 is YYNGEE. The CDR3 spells CASSPGPTGPKAFF. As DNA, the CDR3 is TGTGCCAGCAGCCCGGGACCCACCGGCCCCAAAGCTTTCTTT.

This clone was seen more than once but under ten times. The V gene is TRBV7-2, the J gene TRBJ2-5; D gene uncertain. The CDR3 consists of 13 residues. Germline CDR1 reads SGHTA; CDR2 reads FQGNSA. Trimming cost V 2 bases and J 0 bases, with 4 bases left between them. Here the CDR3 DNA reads TGTGCCAGCAGCTTATGGTACCAAGAGACCCAGTACTTC. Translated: CASSLWYQETQYF.

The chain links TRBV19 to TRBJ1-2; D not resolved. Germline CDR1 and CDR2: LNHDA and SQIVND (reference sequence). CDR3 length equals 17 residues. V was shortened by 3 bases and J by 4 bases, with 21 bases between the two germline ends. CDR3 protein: CASSIKNVPGAIYGYTF. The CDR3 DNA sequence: TGTGCCAGTAGTATTAAGAATGTTCCAGGCGCGATCTATGGCTACACCTTC. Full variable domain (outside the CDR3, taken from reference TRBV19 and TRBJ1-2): DGGITQSPKYLFRKEGQNVTLSCEQNLNHDAMYWYRQDPGQGLRLIYYSQIVNDFQKGDIAEGYSVSREKKESFPLTVTSAQKNPTAFYLCASSIKNVPGAIYGYTFGSGTRLTVV.

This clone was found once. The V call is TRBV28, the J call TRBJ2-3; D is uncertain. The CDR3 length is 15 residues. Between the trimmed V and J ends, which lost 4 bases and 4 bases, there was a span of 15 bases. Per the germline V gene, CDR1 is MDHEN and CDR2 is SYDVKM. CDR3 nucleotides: TGTGCCAGCAGTTCTCTATCCAAGCCGGCAGATACGCAGTATTTT. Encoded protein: CASSSLSKPADTQYF.

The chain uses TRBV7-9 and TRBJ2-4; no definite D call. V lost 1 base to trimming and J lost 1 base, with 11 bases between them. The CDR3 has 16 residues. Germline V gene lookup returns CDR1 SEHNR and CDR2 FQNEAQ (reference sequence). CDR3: CASSLGSLLAKNIQYF. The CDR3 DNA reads TGTGCCAGCAGCTTAGGAAGTCTATTGGCCAAAAACATTCAGTACTTC.

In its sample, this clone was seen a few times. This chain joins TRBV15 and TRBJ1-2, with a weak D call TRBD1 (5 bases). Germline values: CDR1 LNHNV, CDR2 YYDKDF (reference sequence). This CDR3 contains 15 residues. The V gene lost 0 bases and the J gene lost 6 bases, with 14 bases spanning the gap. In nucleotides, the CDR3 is TGTGCCACCAGCAGAGATCCCGGGGGGAGGGATGGCTACACCTTC. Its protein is CATSRDPGGRDGYTF.

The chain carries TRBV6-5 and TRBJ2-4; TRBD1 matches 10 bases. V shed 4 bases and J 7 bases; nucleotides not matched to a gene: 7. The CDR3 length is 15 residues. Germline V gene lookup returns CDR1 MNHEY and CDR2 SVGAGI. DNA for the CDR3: TGTGCCAGCAGTTCATACCGGACAGGGGGGAACATTCAGTACTTC. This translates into CASSSYRTGGNIQYF.

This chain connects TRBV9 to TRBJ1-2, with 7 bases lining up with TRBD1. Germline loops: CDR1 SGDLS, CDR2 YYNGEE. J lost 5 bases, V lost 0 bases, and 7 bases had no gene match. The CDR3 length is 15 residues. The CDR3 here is CASSVDPGGLYGYTF. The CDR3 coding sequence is TGTGCCAGCAGCGTAGATCCAGGGGGATTATATGGCTACACCTTC.

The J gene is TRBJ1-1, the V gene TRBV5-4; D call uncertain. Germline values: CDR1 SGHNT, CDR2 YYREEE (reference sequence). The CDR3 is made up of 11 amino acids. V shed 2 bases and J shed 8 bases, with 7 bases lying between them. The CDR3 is CASSFQREAFF. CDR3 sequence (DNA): TGTGCCAGCAGCTTCCAGAGAGAAGCTTTCTTT.

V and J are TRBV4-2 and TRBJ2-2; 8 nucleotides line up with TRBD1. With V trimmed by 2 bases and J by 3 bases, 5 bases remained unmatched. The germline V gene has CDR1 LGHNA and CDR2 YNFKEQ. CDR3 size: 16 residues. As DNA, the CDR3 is TGTGCCAGCAGCCAACCAGGACAGGGCGACACCGGGGAGCTGTTTTTT. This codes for CASSQPGQGDTGELFF.

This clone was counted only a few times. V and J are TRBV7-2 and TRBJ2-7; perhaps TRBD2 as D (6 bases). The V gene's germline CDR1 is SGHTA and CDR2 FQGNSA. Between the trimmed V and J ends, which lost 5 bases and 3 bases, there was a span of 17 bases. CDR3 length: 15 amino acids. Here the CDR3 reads CASSISSGASYEQYF. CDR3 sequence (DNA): TGTGCCAGCAGCATCTCCTCGGGAGCGAGCTACGAGCAGTACTTC.

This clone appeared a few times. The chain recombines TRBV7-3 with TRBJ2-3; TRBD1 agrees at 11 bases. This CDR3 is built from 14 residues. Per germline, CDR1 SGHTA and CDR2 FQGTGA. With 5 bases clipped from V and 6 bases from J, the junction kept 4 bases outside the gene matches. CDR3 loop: CASSPGTGGDTQYF. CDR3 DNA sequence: TGTGCCAGCAGCCCCGGGACAGGGGGGGATACGCAGTATTTT.

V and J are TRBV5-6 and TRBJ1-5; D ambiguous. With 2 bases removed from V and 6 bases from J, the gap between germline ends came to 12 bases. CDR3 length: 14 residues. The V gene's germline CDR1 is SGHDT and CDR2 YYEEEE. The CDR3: CASSFGVSSQPQHF. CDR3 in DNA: TGTGCCAGCAGCTTTGGGGTTTCTAGTCAGCCCCAGCATTTT.

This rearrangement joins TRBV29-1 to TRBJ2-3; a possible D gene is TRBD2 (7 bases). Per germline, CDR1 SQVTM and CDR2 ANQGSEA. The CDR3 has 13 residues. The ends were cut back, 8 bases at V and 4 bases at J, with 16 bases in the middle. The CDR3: CSIGGLFADTQYF. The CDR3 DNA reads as TGCAGCATCGGGGGGCTTTTCGCAGATACGCAGTATTTT.

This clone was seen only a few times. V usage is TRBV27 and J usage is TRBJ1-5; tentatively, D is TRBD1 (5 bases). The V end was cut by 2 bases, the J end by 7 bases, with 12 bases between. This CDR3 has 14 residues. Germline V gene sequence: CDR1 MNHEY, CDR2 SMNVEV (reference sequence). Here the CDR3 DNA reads TGTGCCAGCAGTTTACTCGGGGCTGAGCAGCCCCAGCATTTT. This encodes CASSLLGAEQPQHF.

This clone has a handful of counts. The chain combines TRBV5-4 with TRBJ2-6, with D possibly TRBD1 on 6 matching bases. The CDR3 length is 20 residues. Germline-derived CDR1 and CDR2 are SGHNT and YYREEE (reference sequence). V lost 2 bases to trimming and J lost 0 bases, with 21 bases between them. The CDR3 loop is CASSFGFWPGASSGANVLTF. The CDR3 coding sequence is TGTGCCAGCAGCTTTGGTTTCTGGCCAGGGGCCAGCTCTGGGGCCAACGTCCTGACTTTC.

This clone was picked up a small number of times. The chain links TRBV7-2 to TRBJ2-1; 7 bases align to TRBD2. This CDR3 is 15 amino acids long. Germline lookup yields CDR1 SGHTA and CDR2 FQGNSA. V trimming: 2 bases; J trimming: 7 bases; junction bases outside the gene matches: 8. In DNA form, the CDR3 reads TGTGCCAGCAGCTTAAACCTAGCGGACTGGAATGAGCAGTTCTTC. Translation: CASSLNLADWNEQFF.

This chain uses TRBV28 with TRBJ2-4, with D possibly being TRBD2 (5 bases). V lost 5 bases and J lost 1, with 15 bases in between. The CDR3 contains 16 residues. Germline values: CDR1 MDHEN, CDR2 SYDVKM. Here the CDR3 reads CASSVRWRAAKNIQYF. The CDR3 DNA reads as TGTGCCAGCAGTGTAAGGTGGCGGGCCGCCAAAAACATTCAGTACTTC. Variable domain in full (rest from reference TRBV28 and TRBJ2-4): DVKVTQSSRYLVKRTGEKVFLECVQDMDHENMFWYRQDPGLGLRLIYFSYDVKMKEKGDIPEGYSVSREKKERFSLILESASTNQTSMYLCASSVRWRAAKNIQYFGAGTRLSVL.

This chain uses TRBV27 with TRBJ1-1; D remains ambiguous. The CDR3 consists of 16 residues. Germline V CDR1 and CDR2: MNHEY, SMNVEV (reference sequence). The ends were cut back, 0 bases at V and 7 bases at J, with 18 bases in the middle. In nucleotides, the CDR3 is TGTGCCAGCAGTTTATCGAGGGTTAGAGGAGCGGATGAAGCTTTCTTT. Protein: CASSLSRVRGADEAFF.

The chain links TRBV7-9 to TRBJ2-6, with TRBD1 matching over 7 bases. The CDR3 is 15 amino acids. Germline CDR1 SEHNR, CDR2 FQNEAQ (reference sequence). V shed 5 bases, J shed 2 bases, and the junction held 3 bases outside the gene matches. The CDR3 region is CASSDRDTGANVLTF. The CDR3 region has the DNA TGTGCCAGCAGCGACAGGGATACTGGGGCCAACGTCCTGACTTTC.

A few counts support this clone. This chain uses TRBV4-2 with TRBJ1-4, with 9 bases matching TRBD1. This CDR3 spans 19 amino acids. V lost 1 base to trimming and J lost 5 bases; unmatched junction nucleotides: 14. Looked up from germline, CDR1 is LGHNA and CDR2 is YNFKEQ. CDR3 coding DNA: TGTGCCAGCAGCCAAGGATGGAGAGGACAGGGGCGGCGGAATGAAAAACTGTTTTTT. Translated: CASSQGWRGQGRRNEKLFF.

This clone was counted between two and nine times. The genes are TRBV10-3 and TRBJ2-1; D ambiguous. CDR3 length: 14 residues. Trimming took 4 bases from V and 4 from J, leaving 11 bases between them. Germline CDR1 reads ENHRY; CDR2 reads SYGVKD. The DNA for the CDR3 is TGTGCCATCAGTGGGGCGAGAGCATACAATGAGCAGTTCTTC. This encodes CAISGARAYNEQFF.

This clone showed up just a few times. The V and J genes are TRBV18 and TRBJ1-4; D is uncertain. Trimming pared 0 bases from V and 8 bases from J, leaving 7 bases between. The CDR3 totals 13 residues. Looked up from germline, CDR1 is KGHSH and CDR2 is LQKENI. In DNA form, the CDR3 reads TGTGCCAGCTCACCACCGGCTGGGGAAAAACTGTTTTTT. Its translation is CASSPPAGEKLFF.

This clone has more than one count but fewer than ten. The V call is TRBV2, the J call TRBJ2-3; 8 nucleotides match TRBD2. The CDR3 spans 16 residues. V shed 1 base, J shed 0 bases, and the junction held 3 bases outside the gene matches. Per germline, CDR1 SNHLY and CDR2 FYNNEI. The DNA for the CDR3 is TGTGCCAGCAGTGAAGTCGCTAGCGGGAGCACAGATACGCAGTATTTT. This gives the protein CASSEVASGSTDTQYF.